This record looks at one T cell receptor (beta chain) sequence and its context. What it binds is not known. The sample originates from a study of T cells after yellow fever vaccination. The 5'RACE template-switching step produced TCR cDNA and added a universal primer site and UMIs. TCRdb independently ran MiXCR on the 5' RACE reads; one entry per CDR3 protein. The sample has some 500,000 distinct CDR3 sequences; 13% are singletons. Findings and caveats of the study: Relatively few clonotypes were ones that appeared in both CD4 and CD8 compartments.

J was trimmed by 0 bases and V by 2 bases; bases with no gene match: 15. Germline lookup yields CDR1 LGHNA and CDR2 YNFKEQ. The length of the CDR3 is 20 residues. This TCR was recovered from a man younger than 45 who received the YFV17D yellow fever vaccine. The chain is built from TRBV4-2 and TRBJ2-5, with 10 bases identical to TRBD2. The sequencing used PBMCs, collected on the day of the yellow fever booster vaccination. The chain's CDR3 is CASSQRGGTSERTYQETQYF. CDR3 nucleotides: TGTGCCAGCAGCCAAAGAGGGGGGACTAGCGAGAGGACGTACCAAGAGACCCAGTACTTC.